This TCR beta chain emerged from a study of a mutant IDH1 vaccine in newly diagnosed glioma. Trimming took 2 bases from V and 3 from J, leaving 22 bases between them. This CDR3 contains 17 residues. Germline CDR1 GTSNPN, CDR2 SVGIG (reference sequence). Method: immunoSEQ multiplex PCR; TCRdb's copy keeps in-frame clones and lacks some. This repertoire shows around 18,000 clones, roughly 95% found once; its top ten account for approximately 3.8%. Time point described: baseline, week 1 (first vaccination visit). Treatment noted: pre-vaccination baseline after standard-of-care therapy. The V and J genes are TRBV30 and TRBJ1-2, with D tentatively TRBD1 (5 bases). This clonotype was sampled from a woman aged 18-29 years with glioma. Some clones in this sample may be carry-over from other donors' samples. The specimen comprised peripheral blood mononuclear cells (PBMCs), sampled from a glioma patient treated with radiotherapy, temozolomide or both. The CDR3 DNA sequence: TGTGCCTGGAGTTCACGGGACGGTGCGAACAGCTACTATGGCTACACCTTC. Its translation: CAWSSRDGANSYYGYTF.